The 25 T cell receptor beta chains reported below all come from one sample, sequenced in a study of blood T cell repertoires in COVID-19. The table came from immunoSEQ multiplex PCR; TCRdb's copy has only in-frame clones and leaves some out. There are roughly 80,000 clones in the sample; roughly 90% occur only once, and over 15% lies in the top ten. The sample consisted of peripheral blood. These TCRs come from an elderly man in a cohort sampled during active COVID-19.

The chain uses TRBV4-1 and TRBJ2-3; 8 bases line up with TRBD2. The CDR3 spans 16 residues. The ends lost 3 bases at V and 7 bases at J; junction bases unmatched: 12. Germline V gene data show CDR1 as MGHRA and CDR2 as YSYEKL. CDR3 nucleotide sequence: TGCGCCAGCAGCCAGTCGCCAGGGACTAGTCCCCATACGCAGTATTTT. This gives the protein CASSQSPGTSPHTQYF.

The rearrangement joins TRBV11-2 to TRBJ2-5; the D is unclear. The ends were cut back, 2 bases at V and 4 bases at J, with 11 bases in the middle. The CDR3 runs 14 residues. Germline V CDR1 and CDR2: SGHAT, FQNNGV. This chain's CDR3 is CASSLRQAAETQYF. The CDR3 nucleotides are TGTGCCAGCAGCTTAAGGCAGGCCGCAGAGACCCAGTACTTC.

The chain employs TRBV7-9 and TRBJ2-1; the match to TRBD2 covers 8 bases. This CDR3 has 15 amino acids. V lost 7 bases, J lost 3 bases, and 8 bases stayed unmatched. Germline V gives CDR1 SEHNR, CDR2 FQNEAQ (reference sequence). CDR3 loop: CASTPGTSFYNEQFF. CDR3 DNA: TGTGCCAGCACCCCGGGGACTAGTTTCTACAATGAGCAGTTCTTC.

This clone was counted between two and nine times. This chain uses TRBV19 with TRBJ2-7, with TRBD1 as a possible D gene (6 bases). The CDR3 is 15 amino acids. CDR1 and CDR2 (germline): LNHDA, SQIVND (reference sequence). Trimming shortened V by 5 bases and J by 1 base, and 15 bases separated the two germline ends. CDR3 region: CASSYYAGESYEQYF. As DNA, the CDR3 is TGTGCCAGTAGTTACTACGCAGGGGAGTCCTACGAGCAGTACTTC.

The chain joins TRBV5-1 to TRBJ2-7; 7 nucleotides align to TRBD1. V lost 4 bases, J lost 7 bases, and 8 bases stayed unmatched. The CDR3 is made up of 13 amino acids. Germline CDR1 reads SGHRS; CDR2 reads YFSETQ. CDR3 DNA sequence: TGCGCCAGCAGCCAGGGGACAGCCTGGGAGCAGTACTTC. Translated, it gives CASSQGTAWEQYF.

This clone was picked up one time. The rearrangement joins TRBV19 to TRBJ1-1; D unresolved. The V and J ends lost 4 bases and 1 base respectively, with 10 bases between them. From germline, CDR1 is LNHDA and CDR2 SQIVND (reference sequence). This CDR3 region has 14 residues. CDR3 protein: CASSTGRGNTEAFF. The CDR3 DNA reads as TGTGCCAGTAGTACCGGACGGGGGAACACTGAAGCTTTCTTT.

V gene TRBV13 combines with J gene TRBJ2-7; the match to TRBD1 covers 7 bases. The V and J ends lost 6 bases and 2 bases, in that order; junction bases with no gene match: 16. Germline V gene lookup returns CDR1 PRHDT and CDR2 FYEKMQ (reference sequence). The CDR3 covers 17 residues. The CDR3 reads CASRVSGLSDRAYEQYV. The CDR3 coding sequence is TGTGCCAGCAGAGTAAGTGGGTTGTCAGACAGGGCCTACGAGCAGTACGTC.

A few counts support this clone. This sample includes further DNA sequences coding for the same CDR3. The chain combines TRBV28 with TRBJ2-3; D is possibly TRBD2 (6 bases). CDR3 size: 13 residues. The V and J ends lost 5 bases and 3 bases respectively, with 9 bases between them. Germline-derived CDR1 and CDR2 are MDHEN and SYDVKM. The CDR3 here is CASSGGGTDTQYF. In DNA, the CDR3 is TGTGCCAGCAGTGGGGGAGGAACAGATACGCAGTATTTT.

The V and J genes are TRBV2 and TRBJ2-7; TRBD1 matches 10 bases. The ends lost 7 bases at V and 4 bases at J; junction bases unmatched: 10. This CDR3 has 15 residues. CDR1 and CDR2 from the germline V gene are SNHLY and FYNNEI. The CDR3 protein is CASKNQRTGGYEQYF. The CDR3 DNA reads as TGTGCCAGCAAGAACCAACGGACAGGGGGATACGAGCAGTACTTC.

In this sample, this clone turned up a few times. The chain employs TRBV4-2 and TRBJ1-1, with D perhaps matching TRBD1 (5 bases). CDR1 and CDR2 from the germline V gene are LGHNA and YNFKEQ. V lost 1 base to trimming and J lost 0 bases, with 12 bases between them. This CDR3 has 16 residues. The chain's CDR3 is CASSQGTRVVNTEAFF. The CDR3 nucleotides read TGTGCCAGCAGCCAAGGAACCAGGGTAGTGAACACTGAAGCTTTCTTT.

The rearrangement joins TRBV7-2 to TRBJ1-5; no clear D gene. The germline gives CDR1 SGHTA, CDR2 FQGNSA. This CDR3 has 15 residues. V was trimmed by 1 base and J by 4 bases, leaving 11 bases between them. The CDR3 is CASSLGGIRNQPQHF. The CDR3 nucleotides are TGTGCCAGCAGCTTAGGAGGGATACGTAATCAGCCCCAGCATTTT.

The genes are TRBV6-4 and TRBJ1-5; TRBD1 matches 7 bases. There are 14 residues in the CDR3. The junction had 2 bases not matched to a gene; V was cut back by 5 bases and J by 1 base. Germline loops: CDR1 MRHNA, CDR2 SNTAGT. The CDR3 reads CASSPGGSNQPQHF. CDR3 nucleotide sequence: TGTGCCAGCAGTCCAGGGGGGAGCAATCAGCCCCAGCATTTT.

This clone has more than one count but fewer than ten. The DNA for the CDR3 is TGCGCCAGCAGCTTGGCAACAGGGGGCGGAAACACCATATATTTT. As protein: CASSLATGGGNTIYF. This chain connects TRBV5-1 to TRBJ1-3, with 9 bases that match TRBD1. From germline, CDR1 is SGHRS and CDR2 YFSETQ. Trimming cost V 0 bases and J 4 bases; bases outside gene matches: 2. This CDR3 contains 15 residues.

The chain links TRBV7-9 to TRBJ2-7, with 9 bases fitting TRBD1. From germline, CDR1 is SEHNR and CDR2 FQNEAQ (reference sequence). Trimming took 3 bases from V and 7 from J; bases not matched to a gene: 10. CDR3 length: 15 residues. Here the CDR3 DNA reads TGTGCCAGCAGCTTGGTACAGGGGGCCCCTGGGGAGCAGTACTTC. Translation gives CASSLVQGAPGEQYF.

The V and J genes are TRBV15 and TRBJ1-5, with D possibly being TRBD1 (5 bases). The germline V gene has CDR1 LNHNV and CDR2 YYDKDF (reference sequence). CDR3 length: 16 amino acids. The V gene lost 3 bases and the J gene lost 4 bases, with 16 bases spanning the gap. For the CDR3, the DNA is TGTGCCACCAGCAGTATCACAGCCCCAGGGAATCAGCCCCAGCATTTT. Translated, it gives CATSSITAPGNQPQHF.

The chain combines TRBV6-5 with TRBJ2-3; TRBD2 agrees at 12 bases. After removal of 6 bases from V and 4 bases from J, the junction contained 5 bases not matched to a gene. Germline assignment: CDR1 MNHEY and CDR2 SVGAGI. This CDR3 has 15 amino acids. The CDR3 region has the DNA TGTGCCAGCAGGAGACTAGCGGGGGCACCAGATACGCAGTATTTT. This encodes CASRRLAGAPDTQYF.

The chain joins TRBV6-5 to TRBJ2-3; D possibly corresponds to TRBD1 (5 bases). In germline, CDR1 is MNHEY, CDR2 SVGAGI. The germline V and J ends were trimmed by 2 bases and 5 bases, with 14 bases remaining between them. This CDR3 spans 15 amino acids. The CDR3 here is CASSYGMGPGDTQYF. In DNA form, the CDR3 reads TGTGCCAGCAGTTACGGGATGGGGCCGGGAGATACGCAGTATTTT.

The genes are TRBV7-2 and TRBJ1-3; D ambiguous. Germline V gene sequence: CDR1 SGHTA, CDR2 FQGNSA. The length of the CDR3 is 16 residues. With 3 bases removed from V and 2 bases from J, the gap between germline ends came to 14 bases. This CDR3 is CASSLTPGVAGNTIYF. DNA of the CDR3: TGTGCCAGCAGCTTGACTCCTGGAGTGGCTGGAAACACCATATATTTT.

This chain connects TRBV19 to TRBJ2-3, with a tentative D call TRBD1 (6 bases). The CDR3 extends over 13 amino acids. Deletions cut 5 bases from V and 5 bases from J, with 11 bases between. Germline V CDR1 and CDR2: LNHDA, SQIVND (reference sequence). CDR3 sequence reads: CASSEQGEDTQYF. CDR3 DNA: TGTGCCAGTAGTGAACAGGGAGAAGATACGCAGTATTTT. Full variable domain (remainder filled in from reference TRBV19 and TRBJ2-3): DGGITQSPKYLFRKEGQNVTLSCEQNLNHDAMYWYRQDPGQGLRLIYYSQIVNDFQKGDIAEGYSVSREKKESFPLTVTSAQKNPTAFYLCASSEQGEDTQYFGPGTRLTVL.

The V and J genes are TRBV27 and TRBJ1-1, with 9 bases aligning to TRBD1. V was pared by 4 bases and J by 3 bases, with 12 bases of the junction left unmatched. From germline, CDR1 is MNHEY and CDR2 SMNVEV (reference sequence). The CDR3 is 17 residues long. The CDR3 spells CASSSTTGGILYTEAFF. CDR3 in DNA: TGTGCCAGCAGTTCCACGACAGGGGGTATATTGTACACTGAAGCTTTCTTT.

The chain uses TRBV6-5 and TRBJ2-7; 9 positions agree with TRBD1. V lost 7 bases and J lost 0; bases outside the gene matches: 7. Germline assignment: CDR1 MNHEY and CDR2 SVGAGI. The CDR3 is 15 residues long. The CDR3 loop reads CASIGGTGISYEQYF. CDR3 DNA sequence: TGTGCCAGCATAGGAGGGACAGGGATCTCCTACGAGCAGTACTTC.

This chain uses TRBV5-1 with TRBJ1-1; TRBD1 might be the D (5 bases). Trimming took off 3 bases at V and 6 bases at J, with 15 bases between the two ends. The V gene's germline CDR1 is SGHRS and CDR2 YFSETQ. This CDR3 spans 14 amino acids. The chain's CDR3 is CASSSGKLGPEAFF. Here the CDR3 DNA reads TGCGCCAGCAGCTCTGGCAAATTGGGGCCTGAAGCTTTCTTT.

The genes are TRBV4-1 and TRBJ2-3; 10 nucleotides line up with TRBD2. This CDR3 spans 18 amino acids. Germline values: CDR1 MGHRA, CDR2 YSYEKL. Trimming cost V 1 base and J 2 bases; bases outside gene matches: 9. The CDR3: CASSQAAASGGLTDTQYF. CDR3 nucleotide sequence: TGCGCCAGCAGCCAAGCGGCGGCTAGCGGGGGACTCACAGATACGCAGTATTTT.

J is TRBJ2-1 and V is TRBV5-1; the D gene is possibly TRBD1 (6 bases). Trimming pared 5 bases from V and 10 bases from J, leaving 13 bases between. Germline values: CDR1 SGHRS, CDR2 YFSETQ. The length of the CDR3 is 12 residues. Here the CDR3 reads CASSRYRVEQFF. The CDR3 DNA reads as TGCGCCAGCAGTCGCTACAGGGTAGAGCAGTTCTTC.

This clone has just a few counts. The CDR3 region is CASSPPRYRGPGNTEAFF. The CDR3 bases are TGCGCCAGCAGCCCCCCTCGTTACAGGGGCCCGGGGAACACTGAAGCTTTCTTT. V and J are TRBV5-1 and TRBJ1-1; 7 nucleotides agree with TRBD1. Germline values: CDR1 SGHRS, CDR2 YFSETQ. The CDR3 covers 18 residues. The ends lost 4 bases at V and 1 base at J; junction bases unmatched: 16. The full variable domain, its missing parts supplied by reference TRBV5-1 and TRBJ1-1, is KAGVTQTPRYLIKTRGQQVTLSCSPISGHRSVSWYQQTPGQGLQFLFEYFSETQRNKGNFPGRFSGRQFSNSRSEMNVSTLELGDSALYLCASSPPRYRGPGNTEAFFGQGTRLTVV.